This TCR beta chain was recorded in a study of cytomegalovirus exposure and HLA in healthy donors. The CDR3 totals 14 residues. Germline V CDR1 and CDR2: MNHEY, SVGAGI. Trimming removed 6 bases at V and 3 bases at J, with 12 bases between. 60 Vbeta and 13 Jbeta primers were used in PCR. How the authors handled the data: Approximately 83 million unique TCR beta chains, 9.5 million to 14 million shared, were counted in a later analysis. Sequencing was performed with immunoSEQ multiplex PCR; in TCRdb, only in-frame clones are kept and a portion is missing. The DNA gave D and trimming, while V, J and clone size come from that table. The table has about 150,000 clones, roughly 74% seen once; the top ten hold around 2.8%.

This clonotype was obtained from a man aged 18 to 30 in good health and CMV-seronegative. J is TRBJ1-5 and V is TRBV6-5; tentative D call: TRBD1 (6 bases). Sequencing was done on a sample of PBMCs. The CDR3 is CASSSQGSNQPQHF. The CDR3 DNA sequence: TGTGCCAGCAGCAGCCAGGGGTCCAATCAGCCCCAGCATTTT.